The sequence of this T cell receptor beta chain was determined in a study of OX40 agonist ivuxolimab in advanced cancers. A note on the overall study: Ivuxolimab, which targeted the costimulatory receptor OX40 (CD134), was an agonistic, fully human IgG2 monoclonal antibody. Partial responses occurred in three dose-escalation patients: two with cutaneous melanoma and one with hepatocellular carcinoma. The dose-escalation cohort was approximately 83% male with a mean age of about 54 years, ranging from roughly 23 to 79. Patients were allowed to have had prior anti-PD-1, anti-PD-L1 or anti-CTLA-4 therapy, and roughly 40% of the dose-escalation patients had previously received checkpoint inhibitors. Among the roughly 50 dose-escalation patients, around 20 had hepatocellular carcinoma, around 15 melanoma, 9 renal cell carcinoma and 9 head and neck cancer. The point of sequencing TCRbeta in the periphery was to test whether ivuxolimab changed TCR sequence diversity and drove clonal T-cell expansion. Intravenous ivuxolimab was administered to patients every 2 weeks at six dose levels: 0.01, 0.1, 0.3, 1.5, 3 and 10 mg/kg. The paper covers the monotherapy dose-escalation part of the phase I ivuxolimab trial, which included N of about 51 patients.

The trial excluded patients who had a history of autoimmune disease or were on systemic immunosuppression. In every dose cohort, peripheral blood was drawn for TCR sequencing at baseline, cycle 4 day 1, and cycle 7 day 1. The samples were taken from a phase I, first-in-human, multicenter, open-label dose-escalation trial of ivuxolimab. Adults with locally advanced or metastatic melanoma, renal cell, hepatocellular, or head and neck squamous cell carcinoma were enrolled in the trial. Before TCR sequencing, CD4+ T cells and CD8+ T cells were sorted from peripheral blood as separate populations. Reading from cysteine to phenylalanine, the CDR3 counts 15 amino acids. Only CDR3 DNA remains: 45 bases, in frame from the first base. CDR1 and CDR2 are read off the germline V gene as MNHNS and SASEGT. V and J are trimmed by 8 bases and 0 bases, and the gene matches miss 6 bases of the junction. This clone was recorded a few times. What antigen it recognizes has not been identified. Qualities for individual bases were not recorded, and no much larger clone is one base off.

Genomic DNA was extracted from sorted cells for sequencing of the TCRbeta CDR3 region. The immunoSEQ Assay was used to sequence the TCRbeta CDR3 regions. In its TCRdb copy, this immuneACCESS table keeps in-frame sequences only and misses some clones. Where compared with another copy, unresolved V genes explain less than half of these, and the others have no known cause. A total of over 13,000 clones appear in this sample, roughly 65% of them only once. The leading ten clones occupy 36% of the sample. Results the study describes overall, beyond this receptor: Antigen specificity was not determined for the clonally expanded peripheral T cells. In the 0.1-3.0 mg/kg groups, partial responders were among the patients with the lowest normalized peripheral clonal expansion, particularly in CD8+ T cells. Low levels of normalized T-cell clonal expansion were also shown by some nonresponding patients. After ivuxolimab, expanded clones were on average more numerous among CD8+ T cells than among CD4+ T cells. At doses of 0.1 to 3.0 mg/kg, clonal expansion of both CD4+ and CD8+ blood T cells was observed from baseline to week 6.

The clonotype comes from an adult with an advanced solid tumor such as melanoma, head and neck, liver or kidney cancer. The sample consisted of CD4+ or CD8+ T cells sorted from blood, taken in a trial of the OX40 agonist ivuxolimab. The chain uses TRBV6-1 and TRBJ1-5; TRBD1 fits 8 bases in the junction. The nucleotides read TGTGCCAGCCTCTACAGGGGGGATAGCAATCAGCCCCAGCATTTT. Translated, this gives CASLYRGDSNQPQHF.